Below are 26 T cell receptor beta chains sequenced from a single sample in a study of lymphopenia after photon versus proton radiotherapy. The repertoire was sequenced with immunoSEQ multiplex PCR; TCRdb's copy has only in-frame clones and lacks some. The sample has around 64,000 clones, roughly nine tenths seen once. Specimen: peripheral blood, collected from a patient treated with proton-based radiotherapy. The receptors come from a man older than 75 with esophageal cancer.

This rearrangement joins TRBV7-3 to TRBJ2-1; D may be TRBD2 (5 bases). CDR1 and CDR2 (germline): SGHTA, FQGTGA. Trimming took 1 base from V and 4 from J, leaving 11 bases between them. This CDR3 is built from 15 residues. Here the CDR3 reads CASSLNGVQYNEQFF. The DNA for the CDR3 is TGTGCCAGCAGCTTAAACGGGGTCCAATACAATGAGCAGTTCTTC. Full variable domain (rest looked up from reference TRBV7-3 and TRBJ2-1): GAGVSQTPSNKVTEKGKYVELRCDPISGHTALYWYRQSLGQGPEFLIYFQGTGAADDSGLPNDRFFAVRPEGSVSTLKIQRTERGDSAVYLCASSLNGVQYNEQFFGPGTRLTVL.

The V gene is TRBV18, the J gene TRBJ2-5; TRBD1 or TRBD2 may be the D gene (6 bases each). The J call may be incorrect, as the DNA end agrees better with TRBJ2-7. The CDR3 is 14 residues long. The germline V gene encodes CDR1 KGHSH and CDR2 LQKENI. In nucleotides, the CDR3 is TGTGCCAGCTCACCACCTGGGGGGCTGTACGAGCAGTACTTC. Translation: CASSPPGGLYEQYF.

This rearrangement joins TRBV7-9 to TRBJ2-1; TRBD2 might be the D (6 bases). Germline CDR1 reads SEHNR; CDR2 reads FQNEAQ (reference sequence). The CDR3 length is 14 residues. V shed 8 bases and J shed 6 bases, with 17 bases lying between them. In DNA, the CDR3 is TGTGCCAGCGCGGGGCAGCCCTACCGCAATGAGCAGTTCTTC. The encoded protein is CASAGQPYRNEQFF.

V usage is TRBV5-1 and J usage is TRBJ1-4; D perhaps matches TRBD1 (6 bases). V gave up 1 base and J gave up 4 bases, with 8 bases separating them. The germline CDR1 and CDR2 sequences are SGHRS and YFSETQ. The CDR3 extends over 14 amino acids. The CDR3 region is CASSLKQGNEKLFF. The CDR3, as DNA: TGCGCCAGCAGCTTGAAACAGGGTAATGAAAAACTGTTTTTT. The full variable domain, with the rest looked up from reference TRBV5-1 and TRBJ1-4, is KAGVTQTPRYLIKTRGQQVTLSCSPISGHRSVSWYQQTPGQGLQFLFEYFSETQRNKGNFPGRFSGRQFSNSRSEMNVSTLELGDSALYLCASSLKQGNEKLFFGSGTQLSVL.

This chain connects TRBV11-2 to TRBJ2-1, with 9 bases that match TRBD2. Losses at the gene ends were 5 bases for V and 8 bases for J; bases not matched to a gene: 7. Germline V lookup: CDR1 SGHAT, CDR2 FQNNGV. The CDR3 has 14 amino acids. The chain's CDR3 is CASSLQREVDEQFF. CDR3 sequence (DNA): TGTGCCAGCAGCCTACAGCGGGAGGTCGATGAGCAGTTCTTC.

The V and J genes are TRBV19 and TRBJ2-5; D is ambiguous. Trimming took off 1 base at V and 2 bases at J, with 5 bases between the two ends. Germline V gene sequence: CDR1 LNHDA, CDR2 SQIVND (reference sequence). The CDR3 totals 13 residues. CDR3 amino acids: CASSIGPQETQYF. CDR3 DNA: TGTGCCAGTAGTATAGGCCCGCAAGAGACCCAGTACTTC.

The V call is TRBV5-1, the J call TRBJ2-1; possible D gene TRBD1, 7 bases. The V gene's germline CDR1 is SGHRS and CDR2 YFSETQ. The V end was cut by 2 bases, the J end by 10 bases, with 25 bases between. This CDR3 comprises 17 residues. As DNA, the CDR3 is TGCGCCAGCAGCTTAATATCGACAGGGAGGATTACTAAAGAGCAGTTCTTC. Translating it yields CASSLISTGRITKEQFF.

The CDR3 DNA follows: TGTGCCAGCAGCTGGGGGGCAGGGGGCCACGAGCAGTACTTC. Its translation: CASSWGAGGHEQYF. The V call is TRBV7-9, the J call TRBJ2-7; 8 positions match TRBD1. Germline V gene data show CDR1 as SEHNR and CDR2 as FQNEAQ (reference sequence). The CDR3 extends over 14 amino acids. Losses at the gene ends were 4 bases for V and 5 bases for J; bases not matched to a gene: 7. Full variable domain (rest looked up from reference TRBV7-9 and TRBJ2-7): DTGVSQNPRHKITKRGQNVTFRCDPISEHNRLYWYRQTLGQGPEFLTYFQNEAQLEKSRLLSDRFSAERPKGSFSTLEIQRTEQGDSAMYLCASSWGAGGHEQYFGPGTRLTVT.

The rearrangement uses TRBV5-6 and TRBJ2-7, with 8 nucleotides matching TRBD1. Germline-derived CDR1 and CDR2 are SGHDT and YYEEEE. The CDR3 has 14 residues. The V segment lost 0 bases and the J segment 3 bases; nucleotides outside the gene matches: 2. Written as DNA, the CDR3 is TGTGCCAGCAGCTTGGCCGGACAGGGCTACGAGCAGTACTTC. This gives the protein CASSLAGQGYEQYF.

The chain joins TRBV7-9 to TRBJ2-1, with a weak D call TRBD1 (6 bases). This CDR3 has 14 amino acids. Trimming removed 4 bases at V and 5 bases at J, with 12 bases between. Germline values: CDR1 SEHNR, CDR2 FQNEAQ (reference sequence). In nucleotides, the CDR3 is TGTGCCAGCAGCTCCCGGACAGTCGACAATGAGCAGTTCTTC. Its translation is CASSSRTVDNEQFF. The full variable domain, its missing parts supplied by reference TRBV7-9 and TRBJ2-1, is DTGVSQNPRHKITKRGQNVTFRCDPISEHNRLYWYRQTLGQGPEFLTYFQNEAQLEKSRLLSDRFSAERPKGSFSTLEIQRTEQGDSAMYLCASSSRTVDNEQFFGPGTRLTVL.

Comment on this clone: Other nucleotide sequences from this sample produce the same CDR3. This chain connects TRBV5-1 to TRBJ1-2; weak D call: TRBD1 (6 bases). Trimming stripped 4 bases from V and 0 bases from J, with 10 bases between. The length of the CDR3 is 14 residues. Germline CDR1 reads SGHRS; CDR2 reads YFSETQ. This CDR3 reads CASSLDSPNYGYTF. The DNA for the CDR3 is TGCGCCAGCAGCCTGGACAGTCCTAACTATGGCTACACCTTC.

J is TRBJ2-1 and V is TRBV7-2; tentatively, D is TRBD1 (6 bases). Per the germline V gene, CDR1 is SGHTA and CDR2 is FQGNSA. CDR3 size: 12 residues. The V end was cut by 4 bases, the J end by 9 bases, with 10 bases between. The CDR3 DNA is TGTGCCAGCAGCTCCGTCAGGGGTGAGCAGTTCTTC. The encoded protein is CASSSVRGEQFF.

V usage is TRBV10-3 and J usage is TRBJ1-5; possibly TRBD1 for D (6 bases). Germline-derived CDR1 and CDR2 are ENHRY and SYGVKD. This CDR3 spans 14 amino acids. V dropped 3 bases and J dropped 3 bases, with 9 bases sitting between them. The CDR3 coding sequence is TGTGCCATCAGTGAAGGGGGGCCCAATCAGCCCCAGCATTTT. Translation: CAISEGGPNQPQHF.

This chain joins TRBV30 and TRBJ2-5, with D tentatively TRBD2 (6 bases). Trimming left V 5 bases short and J 2 bases short, with 12 bases between. Per germline, CDR1 GTSNPN and CDR2 SVGIG (reference sequence). This CDR3 spans 13 amino acids. The CDR3 sequence is CAWGGISQETQYF. CDR3 DNA: TGTGCCTGGGGGGGGATCAGTCAAGAGACCCAGTACTTC.

A few counts support this clone. The chain is built from TRBV7-8 and TRBJ2-7; the D is unclear. The V end lost 5 bases, the J end lost 5 bases, and 7 bases lay between the germline ends. CDR3 length equals 11 residues. The germline CDR1 and CDR2 sequences are SGHVS and FQNEAQ. The DNA for the CDR3 is TGTGCCAGCAGCCTCAGCCACGAGCAGTACTTC. Translation gives CASSLSHEQYF.

V and J are TRBV27 and TRBJ2-3, with unresolved D. Trimming took 3 bases from V and 0 from J, leaving 7 bases between them. CDR1 MNHEY and CDR2 SMNVEV come from the germline V gene (reference sequence). CDR3 length equals 14 residues. In DNA, the CDR3 is TGTGCCAGCAGTTTCTGGTCTAGCACAGATACGCAGTATTTT. Its protein product is CASSFWSSTDTQYF.

There are a few counts of this clone. The V call is TRBV4-3, the J call TRBJ2-2, with D uncertain. Germline loops: CDR1 LGHNA, CDR2 YSLEER. Trimming shortened V by 0 bases and J by 0 bases, and 14 bases separated the two germline ends. The CDR3 contains 18 residues. The CDR3 region is CASSQDYLGISNTGELFF. For the CDR3, the DNA is TGCGCCAGCAGCCAAGATTATTTGGGGATTTCGAACACCGGGGAGCTGTTTTTT.

This clone appeared once. J is TRBJ1-5 and V is TRBV7-8; D is unresolved. CDR1 and CDR2 (germline): SGHVS, FQNEAQ. The CDR3 has 16 residues. The germline V and J ends were trimmed by 6 bases and 1 base, with 16 bases remaining between them. CDR3 coding DNA: TGTGCCAGCAGTTTCATTTCGGGGATCAGCAATCAGCCCCAGCATTTT. Translated: CASSFISGISNQPQHF.

The chain joins TRBV19 to TRBJ1-1; 7 nucleotides line up with TRBD1. The ends lost 5 bases at V and 7 bases at J; junction bases unmatched: 13. This CDR3 has 15 residues. In germline, CDR1 is LNHDA, CDR2 SQIVND (reference sequence). The CDR3 region has the DNA TGTGCCAGTAGTGGGGGTTTTACAGGGGCTGGTGAAGCTTTCTTT. This translates into CASSGGFTGAGEAFF.

V is TRBV29-1 and J is TRBJ2-3, with unresolved D. The CDR3 is made up of 14 amino acids. Germline V gene lookup returns CDR1 SQVTM and CDR2 ANQGSEA. The V end lost 1 base, the J end lost 2 bases, and 10 bases lay between the germline ends. Here the CDR3 DNA reads TGCAGCGTTGAAGTAGCCCAGTACACAGATACGCAGTATTTT. It is translated as CSVEVAQYTDTQYF.

Only a few counts were recorded for this clone. The chain is built from TRBV2 and TRBJ1-1; a possible D gene is TRBD1 (6 bases). CDR3 length: 15 amino acids. V was trimmed by 2 bases and J by 3 bases, leaving 13 bases between them. Looked up from germline, CDR1 is SNHLY and CDR2 is FYNNEI. CDR3 DNA: TGTGCCAGCAGTGAAATTGGAGGGGGGGACACTGAAGCTTTCTTT. This translates into CASSEIGGGDTEAFF.

The V call is TRBV9, the J call TRBJ2-7, with 7 bases identical to TRBD1. This CDR3 contains 13 residues. The germline CDR1 and CDR2 sequences are SGDLS and YYNGEE. J lost 7 bases, V lost 3 bases, and 7 bases had no gene match. The CDR3 DNA sequence: TGTGCCAGCAGCGCCCAACCAGGGGGTGAGCAGTACTTC. Protein product: CASSAQPGGEQYF.

The gene calls are TRBV2 and TRBJ1-4; 7 bases fit TRBD1. The germline V gene has CDR1 SNHLY and CDR2 FYNNEI. The CDR3 has 14 residues. The V and J ends lost 3 bases and 4 bases, in that order; junction bases with no gene match: 2. Here the CDR3 DNA reads TGTGCCAGCAGTGACAACAGGGGTAATGAAAAACTGTTTTTT. It is translated as CASSDNRGNEKLFF. The full variable domain, rest sourced from reference TRBV2 and TRBJ1-4, is EPEVTQTPSHQVTQMGQEVILRCVPISNHLYFYWYRQILGQKVEFLVSFYNNEISEKSEIFDDQFSVERPDGSNFTLKIRSTKLEDSAMYFCASSDNRGNEKLFFGSGTQLSVL.

V is TRBV4-1 and J is TRBJ2-5; D unclear. TRBJ2-7 matches the DNA end more closely, so the J call is doubtful. The CDR3 spans 22 residues. CDR1 is MGHRA and CDR2 is YSYEKL in the germline V gene. CDR3 DNA: TGCGCCAGCAGCCAAGACGGCCCCGCAGCCCTACTTACCCACAACCCCGTATACGAGCAGTACTTC. Translated, it gives CASSQDGPAALLTHNPVYEQYF.

The V gene is TRBV28, the J gene TRBJ1-6; 7 nucleotides agree with TRBD1. Germline V lookup: CDR1 MDHEN, CDR2 SYDVKM. This CDR3 has 16 residues. After removal of 3 bases from V and 5 bases from J, the junction contained 7 bases not matched to a gene. In DNA, the CDR3 is TGTGCCAGCAGTTTGGGCTCCGGGACAGATAATTCACCCCTCCACTTT. It specifies CASSLGSGTDNSPLHF.

The chain uses TRBV15 and TRBJ1-5; D call uncertain. The CDR3 contains 13 residues. V was trimmed by 0 bases and J by 7 bases, leaving 7 bases between them. Germline V gives CDR1 LNHNV, CDR2 YYDKDF (reference sequence). CDR3 in amino acids: CATSRDVGQPQHF. The CDR3 coding sequence is TGTGCCACCAGCAGAGATGTAGGACAGCCCCAGCATTTT.